This T cell receptor beta chain is from a study of OX40 agonist ivuxolimab in advanced cancers. V lost 10 bases to trimming and J lost 2 bases; unmatched junction nucleotides: 10. The CDR3 spans 15 residues. From germline, CDR1 is LNHDA and CDR2 SQIVND (reference sequence). Clones were sequenced by immunoSEQ multiplex PCR, and TCRdb holds only the in-frame ones, with some missing. The sample holds about 83,000 clones, about 93% seen once. Here the sequenced sample was CD4+ or CD8+ T cells sorted from blood, taken in a trial of the OX40 agonist ivuxolimab. The chain carries TRBV19 and TRBJ2-5, with 10 bases lining up with TRBD2. The origin of this receptor is an adult with an advanced solid tumor such as melanoma, head and neck, liver or kidney cancer. Here the CDR3 reads CATSPGLASQETQYF. CDR3 sequence (DNA): TGTGCCACCTCCCCGGGACTAGCGTCTCAAGAGACCCAGTACTTC.